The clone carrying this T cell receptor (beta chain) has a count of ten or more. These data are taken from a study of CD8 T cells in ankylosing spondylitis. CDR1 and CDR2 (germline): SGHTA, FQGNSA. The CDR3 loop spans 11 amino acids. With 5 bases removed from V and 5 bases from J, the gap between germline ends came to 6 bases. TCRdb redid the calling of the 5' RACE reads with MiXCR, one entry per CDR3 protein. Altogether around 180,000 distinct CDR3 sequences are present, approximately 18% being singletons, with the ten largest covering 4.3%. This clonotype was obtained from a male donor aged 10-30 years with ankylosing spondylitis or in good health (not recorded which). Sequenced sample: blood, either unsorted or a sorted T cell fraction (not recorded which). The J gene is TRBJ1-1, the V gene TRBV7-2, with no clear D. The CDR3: CASSISTEAFF. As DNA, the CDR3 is TGTGCCAGCAGCATCAGTACTGAAGCTTTCTTT.